The following is a TCR beta chain sequence with its context. The antigen remains unidentified. This specimen belongs to a study of CD8 T cells in Susac syndrome. Study findings and constraints: The number of individuals included in the study's TCR sequencing and HLA analysis was acknowledged as relatively small.

The CDR3 runs 13 residues. V dropped 2 bases and J dropped 2 bases, with 6 bases sitting between them. Germline CDR1 is LGHNA and CDR2 is YSLEER. Random hexamers served to reverse transcribe about 0.45 to 1 ug RNA. The TCR beta CDR3 was amplified by immunoSEQ multiplex PCR across 54 Vbeta, 13 Jbeta. In TCRdb, the immunoSEQ multiplex PCR reads were re-called with MiXCR into one record per CDR3 protein. The table includes about 300,000 distinct CDR3 sequences, over 75% detected once. Sequenced sample: CD8+ T cells from PBMCs. The V call is TRBV4-3, the J call TRBJ1-2; D uncertain. This TCR was sampled from a human donor with multiple sclerosis. The CDR3, as DNA: TGCGCCAGCAGCCAACATTCGAACTATGGCTACACCTTC. Translating gives CASSQHSNYGYTF.